This T cell receptor beta chain was sequenced during a study of shared clonotypes between healthy human individuals. The CDR3 extends over 15 amino acids. The ends were cut back, 2 bases at V and 0 bases at J, with 10 bases in the middle. Germline lookup yields CDR1 MDHEN and CDR2 SYDVKM. All donors were Caucasian adults living in Nashville, Tennessee. This table comes from immunoSEQ multiplex PCR, and its TCRdb copy is limited to in-frame clones, with some not included. This sample has roughly 650,000 clones, with around 97% found just once. The TCR originated in a woman younger than 45 in good health. Sequencing was carried out using naive CD4+ T cells sorted from blood. The subset was: CD45RA+ positively selected. V usage is TRBV28 and J usage is TRBJ1-2; D gene ambiguous. CDR3 region: CASSLPIGSNYGYTF. The CDR3 DNA is TGTGCCAGCAGTTTACCAATCGGCTCTAACTATGGCTACACCTTC.